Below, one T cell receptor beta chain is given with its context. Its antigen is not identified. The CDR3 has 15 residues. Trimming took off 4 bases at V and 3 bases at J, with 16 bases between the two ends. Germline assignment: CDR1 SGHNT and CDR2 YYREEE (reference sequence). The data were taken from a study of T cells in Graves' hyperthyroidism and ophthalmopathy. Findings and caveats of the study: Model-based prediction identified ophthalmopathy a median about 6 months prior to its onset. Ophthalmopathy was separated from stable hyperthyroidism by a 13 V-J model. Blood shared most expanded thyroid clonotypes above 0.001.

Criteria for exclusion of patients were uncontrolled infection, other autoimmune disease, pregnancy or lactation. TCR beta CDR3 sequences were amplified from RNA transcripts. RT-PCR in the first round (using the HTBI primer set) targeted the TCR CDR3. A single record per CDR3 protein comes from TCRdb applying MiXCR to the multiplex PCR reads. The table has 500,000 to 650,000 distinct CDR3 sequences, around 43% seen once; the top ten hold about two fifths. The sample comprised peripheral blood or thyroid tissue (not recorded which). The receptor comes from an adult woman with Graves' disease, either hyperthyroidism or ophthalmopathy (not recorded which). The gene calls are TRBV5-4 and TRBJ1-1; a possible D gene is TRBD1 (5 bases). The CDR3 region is CASSKQASVDTEAFF. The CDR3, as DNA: TGTGCCAGCAGCAAACAGGCGTCTGTTGACACTGAAGCTTTCTTT.